This note documents a single T cell receptor beta chain sequence. These data are taken from a study of T-cell reconstitution after alpha-beta-depleted transplantation in children. V lost 0 bases and J 10 bases, leaving 13 bases between the germline ends. Germline values: CDR1 MNHEY, CDR2 SVGAGI. The CDR3 spans 13 residues. Unique molecular identifiers were incorporated during preparation of the TCRbeta library. From the PCR reads, TCRdb called clonotypes with MiXCR, one entry per CDR3 protein. The sample yields about 480,000 distinct CDR3 sequences, around 13% seen once. Specimen: PBMCs from the stem cell graft donor, collected from the stem cell graft. The J gene is TRBJ2-7, the V gene TRBV6-5; possible D gene TRBD2, 6 bases. The origin of this receptor is a human donor who donated a stem cell graft to a child with combined immunodeficiency. In DNA form, the CDR3 reads TGTGCCAGCAGTTACTCTTCATCCGGGGGACAGTACTTC. Its protein is CASSYSSSGGQYF.